This TCR beta chain was sequenced for a study of blood T cell repertoires in COVID-19. Study-level background: The United States, Italy and Spain were the sources of the acute and convalescent COVID-19 samples. In each case, the material was cDNA or gDNA derived from T cells, B-cell-depleted T cells, or PBMCs.

In the study's own analysis: The authors estimated nucleated cell counts from reference gene primer amplification. Generated by immunoSEQ multiplex PCR, the TCRdb table keeps only in-frame clones and is missing some. V and J calls and clone size come straight from that table; D and trimming were deduced from the DNA. The sample shows roughly 130,000 clones, 80% of them seen only once. The CDR3 has 13 amino acids. Germline V lookup: CDR1 SGHNT, CDR2 YYREEE (reference sequence). With 2 bases removed from V and 2 bases from J, the gap between germline ends came to 7 bases. This clone showed up just once.

The source of this sequence is a man aged 65-85 years with acute or convalescent COVID-19. Source material: peripheral blood. The chain couples TRBV5-4 to TRBJ2-5, with D possibly being TRBD1 (6 bases). The CDR3 is CASSFGQQETQYF. In DNA form, the CDR3 reads TGTGCCAGCAGCTTCGGACAGCAAGAGACCCAGTACTTC.